This T cell receptor (beta chain) was identified during a study of blood T cell repertoires in COVID-19. Study-level background: Acute-phase and convalescent COVID-19 samples originated in the United States, Italy and Spain.

This clone was seen more than once but under ten times. Per the study methods: Reference gene primer amplification in the assay estimated nucleated cell counts. Profiling relied on immunoSEQ multiplex PCR, and the TCRdb table lists in-frame clones only, not all of them. V and J calls and clone size follow that table, whereas D and trimming were derived from the DNA. The sample lists roughly 170,000 clones, approximately 87% occurring once. Trimming shortened V by 5 bases and J by 5 bases, and 7 bases separated the two germline ends. Germline V lookup: CDR1 KGHSH, CDR2 LQKENI. This CDR3 spans 12 amino acids.

The sample taken for sequencing was peripheral blood. The chain recombines TRBV18 with TRBJ2-1; D ambiguous. The clonotype was recovered from a man in his 70s with active or convalescent COVID-19. This CDR3 reads CASSVSNNEQFF. CDR3 DNA sequence: TGTGCCAGCTCAGTCTCTAACAATGAGCAGTTCTTC.